This is a list of T cell receptor beta chains from one sample in a study of cytomegalovirus exposure and HLA in healthy donors. The table came from immunoSEQ multiplex PCR; TCRdb's copy has only in-frame clones and leaves some out. The top ten clones hold around 3.2% of a sample with about 81,000 clones, 77% of them seen once. Sequenced material: PBMCs. The receptors stem from a man aged 50 to 59 in good health and CMV-seropositive. Both conserved end residues are part of each CDR3. A D gene is named only where the DNA matches it firmly. Only part of the rows carry a size: once, few, many, or a class if the clone is expanded.

-	TRBV11-3	-	TRBJ1-2	TGTGCCAGCAGCTCCGGGGGAGGACAATATGGCTACACCTTC	CASSSGGGQYGYTF
TRBD2	TRBV7-9	-	TRBJ2-1	TGTGCCAGCCGAACGGGCGGGAGCGGGAGTGAGCAGTTCTTC	CASRTGGSGSEQFF
-	TRBV11-2	-	TRBJ1-1	TGTGCCAGCAGCTTATGGACAATGAACACTGAAGCTTTCTTT	CASSLWTMNTEAFF
-	TRBV6-1	-	TRBJ2-2	TGTGCCAGCAGCGAAGCGCAGGTTGGCCTGTTTTTT	CASSEAQVGLFF
TRBD1	TRBV27	-	TRBJ2-1	TGTGCCAGCAGTTTATCCGGGACAGCTTACAATGAGCAGTTCTTC	CASSLSGTAYNEQFF
TRBD1	TRBV7-2	few	TRBJ1-2	TGTGCCAGCAGCAAGGACAGGGGGGGCTATGGCTACACCTTC	CASSKDRGGYGYTF
TRBD1	TRBV5-1	-	TRBJ1-1	TGCGCCAGCAGCGCTGGCCTAACAGGGGGCACTGAAGCTTTCTTT	CASSAGLTGGTEAFF
-	TRBV19	few	TRBJ1-2	TGTGCCAGTAGTACGAAACCAGGGGTGGATGGCTACACCTTC	CASSTKPGVDGYTF
TRBD2	TRBV6-5	-	TRBJ2-7	TGTGCCAGCAGTTCCAGGACTAGCGGCATATACGAGCAGTACTTC	CASSSRTSGIYEQYF
TRBD1	TRBV27	-	TRBJ2-7	TGTGCCAGCAGTTTATCTCGCGGGACAGGAGAGCTCTACGAGCAGTACTTC	CASSLSRGTGELYEQYF
TRBD1	TRBV23-1	-	TRBJ1-1	TGCGCCAGCAGTCAACCGGGGACAGGGAAGCACACTGAAGCTTTCTTT	CASSQPGTGKHTEAFF
TRBD2	TRBV28	-	TRBJ2-2	TGTGCCAGCAGTTTAGCGGGAGGGGGAAACACCGGGGAGCTGTTTTTT	CASSLAGGGNTGELFF
-	TRBV12-5	-	TRBJ1-2	TGTGCTAGTGTACCCTCCGCAGGGAACTATGGCTACACCTTC	CASVPSAGNYGYTF
-	TRBV2	-	TRBJ2-1	TGTGCCAGCGGGGGGACAGTCAATGAGCAGTTCTTC	CASGGTVNEQFF
TRBD2	TRBV9	-	TRBJ2-5	TGTGCCAGCAGCTATCCGCTGACTAGCGGCCGAGAGACCCAGTACTTC	CASSYPLTSGRETQYF
-	TRBV10-3	few	TRBJ1-2	TGTGCCATCAGTGGTACAGACTATGGCTACACCTTC	CAISGTDYGYTF
-	TRBV11-3	-	TRBJ2-7	TGTGCCAGCAGCTTCCGGGTCGAGCAGTACTTC	CASSFRVEQYF
TRBD2	TRBV7-3	-	TRBJ2-2	TGTGCCAGCAGCTCCTATGGACTAGCGGGAATCAACACCGGGGAGCTGTTTTTT	CASSSYGLAGINTGELFF
-	TRBV9	-	TRBJ1-1	TGTGCCAGCAGCGTAGGGAGATCTACTGAAGCTTTCTTT	CASSVGRSTEAFF
-	TRBV5-1	-	TRBJ2-4	TGCGCCAGCAGCTTGGCCGGAGGGACCAAAAACAGTCAGTACTTC	CASSLAGGTKNSQYF
-	TRBV7-9	few	TRBJ1-5	TGTGCCAGCAGCCAAACAGGGTATGGGCAGCCCCAGCATTTT	CASSQTGYGQPQHF
-	TRBV7-2	-	TRBJ2-3	TGTGCCAGCAGCTTAGTGGGGACTGTGGGAGATACGCAGTATTTT	CASSLVGTVGDTQYF
TRBD1	TRBV5-1	-	TRBJ2-2	TGCGCCAGCAGCCAGGACAGGGGACAGACGAACACCGGGGAGCTGTTTTTT	CASSQDRGQTNTGELFF